This is a list of T cell receptor beta chains from one sample in a study of graft-versus-host responses after intestinal transplantation. The assay was immunoSEQ multiplex PCR, and TCRdb's table has in-frame clones only and misses some. The sample carries under 75,000 clones, 89% recorded once. The material sequenced was ileum tissue, taken about 350 days after transplant. Receptor source: a human patient who received an intestinal transplant, so some T cells may come from the graft donor. Both conserved end residues are part of each CDR3. The D gene is left open where the match is weak. Size is omitted from some rows. Given values are once, few, many or a class for expanded clones.

V	D	size	J	CDR3	DNA
TRBV6-5	TRBD1	.	TRBJ2-7	CASNYRGYEQYF	TGTGCCAGCAATTACAGGGGATACGAGCAGTACTTC
TRBV4-1	.	once	TRBJ2-7	CASSQVGRTYEQYF	TGCGCCAGCAGCCAAGTCGGTCGAACCTACGAGCAGTACTTC
TRBV13	TRBD2	.	TRBJ2-7	CASSLEREATYEQYF	TGTGCCAGCAGCTTAGAACGGGAGGCGACCTACGAGCAGTACTTC
TRBV6-5	TRBD1	.	TRBJ2-5	CASSQGQLMTQYF	TGTGCCAGCAGCCAGGGACAGCTGATGACCCAGTACTTC
TRBV19	.	.	TRBJ2-7	CASSIGAFTYEQYF	TGTGCCAGTAGTATAGGAGCCTTTACCTACGAGCAGTACTTC
TRBV2	.	.	TRBJ2-5	CASSVDSYTQETQYF	TGTGCCAGCAGCGTGGACAGTTACACCCAAGAGACCCAGTACTTC
TRBV5-1	.	.	TRBJ2-2	CASSASTGELFF	TGCGCCAGCAGCGCCTCCACCGGGGAGCTGTTTTTT
TRBV7-3	.	.	TRBJ2-7	CASSLQRDSSYEQYF	TGTGCCAGCAGCTTACAGCGGGACAGCTCCTACGAGCAGTACTTC
TRBV10-3	.	.	TRBJ2-3	CAISESIRATDTQYF	TGTGCCATCAGTGAGTCGATCAGGGCCACAGATACGCAGTATTTT
TRBV29-1	.	.	TRBJ2-7	CSVGIGYEQYF	TGCAGCGTTGGTATCGGTTACGAGCAGTACTTC
TRBV6-4	TRBD1	.	TRBJ1-2	CASSTGTGYGYTF	TGTGCCAGCAGCACCGGGACAGGCTATGGCTACACCTTC
TRBV30	TRBD1	.	TRBJ2-7	CAWIPPGQGANEQYF	TGTGCCTGGATCCCCCCGGGACAGGGGGCGAACGAGCAGTACTTC
TRBV25-1	.	.	TRBJ2-7	CASSELGGTEDYEQYF	TGTGCCAGCAGTGAATTAGGAGGGACAGAGGACTACGAGCAGTACTTC
TRBV10-3	.	.	TRBJ2-7	CAISEDISYEQYF	TGTGCCATCAGTGAGGACATCTCCTACGAGCAGTACTTC
TRBV7-9	.	.	TRBJ1-1	CASSSARGENTEAFF	TGTGCCAGCAGCTCCGCTAGGGGGGAGAACACTGAAGCTTTCTTT
TRBV6-5	TRBD1	.	TRBJ2-7	CASRQGAYEQYF	TGTGCCAGTCGACAGGGGGCCTACGAGCAGTACTTC
TRBV11-2	.	.	TRBJ1-3	CASSSGTAGNTIYF	TGTGCCAGCAGCTCGGGGACCGCTGGAAACACCATATATTTT
TRBV15	.	few	TRBJ1-4	CATAGTFSEKLFF	TGTGCCACCGCCGGGACCTTCAGTGAAAAACTGTTTTTT
TRBV29-1	.	.	TRBJ2-2	CSVEGTTGELFF	TGCAGCGTTGAAGGGACCACCGGGGAGCTGTTTTTT
TRBV5-1	.	.	TRBJ2-5	CASSLGTEETQYF	TGCGCCAGCAGCTTGGGGACAGAAGAGACCCAGTACTTC
TRBV7-3	.	.	TRBJ2-1	CASSLTRVHEQFF	TGTGCCAGCAGCTTAACCAGGGTGCATGAGCAGTTCTTC
TRBV4-1	.	.	TRBJ2-1	CASSQRDSYNEQFF	TGCGCCAGCAGCCAACGGGACTCATACAATGAGCAGTTCTTC
TRBV7-2	TRBD2	few	TRBJ2-3	CASSSRGGRTDTQYF	TGTGCCAGCAGCTCTCGGGGGGGCAGGACAGATACGCAGTATTTT
TRBV6-5	.	.	TRBJ2-4	CASGETGEKNIQYF	TGTGCCAGCGGAGAAACAGGCGAGAAAAACATTCAGTACTTC
TRBV19	.	.	TRBJ1-2	CASSSGTNYGYTF	TGTGCCAGTAGTTCCGGGACCAACTATGGCTACACCTTC
TRBV18	TRBD1	once	TRBJ1-5	CASSPVRTGGQPQHF	TGTGCCAGCTCACCAGTTCGTACAGGGGGCCAGCCCCAGCATTTT
TRBV5-1	.	.	TRBJ1-1	CASSSAGGLLNTEAFF	TGCGCCAGCAGCTCCGCCGGAGGGTTGTTGAACACTGAAGCTTTCTTT
TRBV6-1	.	.	TRBJ1-1	CASSESLTGIMNTEAFF	TGTGCCAGCAGTGAATCCCTTACAGGTATCATGAACACTGAAGCTTTCTTT
TRBV2	TRBD1	.	TRBJ2-2	CASNRDRRTGELFF	TGTGCCAGCAACCGGGACAGACGCACCGGGGAGCTGTTTTTT
TRBV4-1	.	once	TRBJ1-1	CASSQGFGGRITEAFF	TGCGCCAGCAGCCAAGGATTTGGGGGAAGGATCACTGAAGCTTTCTTT
TRBV6-1	TRBD1	.	TRBJ1-1	CASRGQGITEAFF	TGTGCCAGCAGAGGACAGGGGATCACTGAAGCTTTCTTT
TRBV4-1	.	.	TRBJ2-2	CASSQEQGMWTGELFF	TGCGCCAGCAGCCAAGAACAGGGAATGTGGACCGGGGAGCTGTTTTTT
TRBV5-6	.	.	TRBJ2-2	CASSFLTGELFF	TGTGCCAGCAGCTTTCTAACCGGGGAGCTGTTTTTT
TRBV2	TRBD1	.	TRBJ2-2	CASRATGTGELFF	TGTGCCAGCAGGGCGACAGGGACCGGGGAGCTGTTTTTT
TRBV9	TRBD1	.	TRBJ2-7	CASSGLDRVDGEQYF	TGTGCCAGCAGCGGCTTAGACAGGGTCGACGGCGAGCAGTACTTC
TRBV6-1	TRBD1	.	TRBJ2-3	CASSVWMVLDRERFADTQYF	TGTGCCAGCAGTGTTTGGATGGTCCTCGACAGGGAAAGGTTCGCAGATACGCAGTATTTT
TRBV7-2	TRBD1	.	TRBJ1-2	CASSLAGQGYGYTF	TGTGCCAGCAGCTTAGCGGGACAGGGTTATGGCTACACCTTC
TRBV7-9	TRBD1	.	TRBJ1-6	CASSHPTGGESPLHF	TGTGCCAGCAGCCACCCGACAGGGGGGGAATCACCCCTCCACTTT
TRBV6-1	.	.	TRBJ2-5	CASRASSRETQYF	TGTGCCAGCAGGGCGAGCAGCCGGGAGACCCAGTACTTC
TRBV6-1	.	.	TRBJ1-4	CASTTRRVGEKLFF	TGTGCCAGCACCACCAGGAGGGTTGGAGAAAAACTGTTTTTT
TRBV7-3	TRBD2	.	TRBJ2-3	CASSLSSGGDTQYF	TGTGCCAGCAGCTTATCTAGCGGGGGAGATACGCAGTATTTT
TRBV4-2	.	.	TRBJ1-5	CASSQERGHYQPQHF	TGTGCCAGCAGCCAAGAGCGGGGACACTATCAGCCCCAGCATTTT
TRBV6-1	.	.	TRBJ2-2	CASSQGTSNTGELFF	TGTGCCAGCAGCCAGGGAACCTCGAACACCGGGGAGCTGTTTTTT
TRBV9	TRBD2	.	TRBJ2-1	CASSGTSGGDEQFF	TGTGCCAGCAGCGGGACTAGCGGGGGGGATGAGCAGTTCTTC
TRBV28	.	.	TRBJ2-6	CASSPSPLPKLTF	TGTGCCAGCAGCCCCTCCCCTCTACCGAAACTGACTTTC
TRBV5-6	TRBD2	.	TRBJ2-4	CASSLERGGWNIQYF	TGTGCCAGCAGCTTGGAGCGGGGGGGCTGGAACATTCAGTACTTC
TRBV7-4	TRBD1	.	TRBJ2-5	CASSFPRQGEKTQYF	TGTGCCAGCAGCTTTCCTCGACAGGGGGAGAAGACCCAGTACTTC
TRBV9	.	.	TRBJ1-1	CASSVGGVLNTEAFF	TGTGCCAGCAGCGTAGGGGGCGTTTTGAACACTGAAGCTTTCTTT
TRBV5-5	TRBD1	.	TRBJ1-5	CASRQGSNQPQHF	TGTGCCAGCCGACAGGGTAGCAATCAGCCCCAGCATTTT
TRBV18	.	.	TRBJ1-3	CASSPPGDNSGNTIYF	TGTGCCAGCTCACCACCCGGGGACAACTCTGGAAACACCATATATTTT
TRBV9	.	.	TRBJ2-1	CASSVAPGPVEQFF	TGTGCCAGCAGCGTAGCCCCGGGGCCCGTTGAGCAGTTCTTC
TRBV6-5	TRBD2	.	TRBJ2-7	CASTLAGVDEQYF	TGTGCCAGCACCTTAGCGGGGGTCGACGAGCAGTACTTC
TRBV13	TRBD2	.	TRBJ2-1	CASSLVSGAYNEQFF	TGTGCCAGCAGCTTAGTTAGCGGGGCCTACAATGAGCAGTTCTTC